This T cell receptor (beta chain) comes out of a study of technical replicates of blood from a few donors. Sequencing was performed with immunoSEQ multiplex PCR; in TCRdb, only in-frame clones are kept and a portion is missing. The sample records about 74,000 clones, around 89% being singletons. The CDR3 loop spans 14 amino acids. Looked up from germline, CDR1 is SEHNR and CDR2 is FQNEAQ (reference sequence). V lost 1 base and J lost 3, with 7 bases in between. The TCR originated in a human donor in good health. Sequencing was performed on T cells isolated from PBMCs. The chain combines TRBV7-9 with TRBJ1-5, with D perhaps TRBD1 (5 bases). The CDR3 protein is CASSLEGNNQPQHF. As DNA, the CDR3 is TGTGCCAGCAGCTTAGAGGGGAACAATCAGCCCCAGCATTTT.